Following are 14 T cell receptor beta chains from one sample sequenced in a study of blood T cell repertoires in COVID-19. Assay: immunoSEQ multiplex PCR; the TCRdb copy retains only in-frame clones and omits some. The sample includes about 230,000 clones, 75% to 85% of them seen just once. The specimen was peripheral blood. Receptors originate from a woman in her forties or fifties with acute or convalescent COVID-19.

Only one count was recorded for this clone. The CDR3 coding sequence is TGTGCCATCAGGTGGGCAGGGGCCGAGACCCAGTACTTC. Translating gives CAIRWAGAETQYF. The rearrangement links TRBV10-3 to TRBJ2-5, with D possibly TRBD1 on 6 matching bases. Per germline, CDR1 ENHRY and CDR2 SYGVKD. The CDR3 runs 13 residues. Trimming removed 6 bases from V and 5 bases from J, with 13 bases in between.

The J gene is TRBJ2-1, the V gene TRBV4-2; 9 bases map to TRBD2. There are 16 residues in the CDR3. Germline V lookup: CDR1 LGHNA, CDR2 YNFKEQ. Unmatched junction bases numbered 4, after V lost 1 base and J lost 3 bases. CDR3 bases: TGTGCCAGCAGCCAAGCGGGGACTAGCAGCTACAATGAGCAGTTCTTC. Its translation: CASSQAGTSSYNEQFF.

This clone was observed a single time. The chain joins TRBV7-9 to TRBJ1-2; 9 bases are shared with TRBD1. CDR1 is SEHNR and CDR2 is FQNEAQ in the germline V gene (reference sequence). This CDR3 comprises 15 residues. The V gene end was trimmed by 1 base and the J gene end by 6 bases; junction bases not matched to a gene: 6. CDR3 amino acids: CASSLEGTGRDGYTF. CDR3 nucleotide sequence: TGTGCCAGCAGCTTAGAAGGGACAGGGAGGGATGGCTACACCTTC. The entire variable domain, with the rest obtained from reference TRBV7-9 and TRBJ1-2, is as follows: DTGVSQNPRHKITKRGQNVTFRCDPISEHNRLYWYRQTLGQGPEFLTYFQNEAQLEKSRLLSDRFSAERPKGSFSTLEIQRTEQGDSAMYLCASSLEGTGRDGYTFGSGTRLTVV.

CDR3 amino acids: CATSRVGSGDTQYF. For the CDR3, the DNA is TGTGCCACCAGCAGAGTCGGAAGCGGAGATACGCAGTATTTT. This chain joins TRBV15 and TRBJ2-3; perhaps TRBD2 as D (5 bases). The V end lost 1 base, the J end lost 5 bases, and 10 bases lay between the germline ends. Germline V gene data show CDR1 as LNHNV and CDR2 as YYDKDF (reference sequence). This CDR3 contains 14 residues.

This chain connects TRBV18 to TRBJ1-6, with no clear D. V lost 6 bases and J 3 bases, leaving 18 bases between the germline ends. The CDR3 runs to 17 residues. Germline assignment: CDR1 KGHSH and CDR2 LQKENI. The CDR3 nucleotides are TGTGCCAGCTCCCTGGAGCCCGACCTATACTATAATTCACCCCTCCACTTT. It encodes CASSLEPDLYYNSPLHF.

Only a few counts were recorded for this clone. CDR3 sequence reads: CASRQASSGGVNEQFF. DNA of the CDR3: TGTGCCAGCAGACAAGCCTCTAGCGGGGGGGTCAATGAGCAGTTCTTC. V and J are TRBV7-2 and TRBJ2-1, with 12 bases identical to TRBD2. CDR3 length: 16 amino acids. Germline values: CDR1 SGHTA, CDR2 FQGNSA. Losses at the gene ends were 6 bases for V and 6 bases for J; bases not matched to a gene: 9.

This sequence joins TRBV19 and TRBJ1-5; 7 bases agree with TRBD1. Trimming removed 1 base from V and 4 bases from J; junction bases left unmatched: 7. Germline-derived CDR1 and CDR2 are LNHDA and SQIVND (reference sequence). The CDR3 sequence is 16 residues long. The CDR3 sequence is CASSIGGQGENQPQHF. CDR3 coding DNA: TGTGCCAGTAGTATAGGTGGCCAGGGGGAGAATCAGCCCCAGCATTTT.

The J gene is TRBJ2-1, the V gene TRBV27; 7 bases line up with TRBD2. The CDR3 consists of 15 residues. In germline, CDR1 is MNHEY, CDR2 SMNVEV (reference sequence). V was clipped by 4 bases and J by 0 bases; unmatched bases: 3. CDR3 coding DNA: TGTGCCAGCAGTTCGGCGGGGGTCTCCTACAATGAGCAGTTCTTC. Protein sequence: CASSSAGVSYNEQFF.

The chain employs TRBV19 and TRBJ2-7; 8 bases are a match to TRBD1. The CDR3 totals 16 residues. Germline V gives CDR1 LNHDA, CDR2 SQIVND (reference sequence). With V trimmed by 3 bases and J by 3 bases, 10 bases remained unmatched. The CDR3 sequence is CASSMEVGRGLYEQYF. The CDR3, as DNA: TGTGCCAGTAGTATGGAGGTAGGCAGGGGGCTCTACGAGCAGTACTTC.

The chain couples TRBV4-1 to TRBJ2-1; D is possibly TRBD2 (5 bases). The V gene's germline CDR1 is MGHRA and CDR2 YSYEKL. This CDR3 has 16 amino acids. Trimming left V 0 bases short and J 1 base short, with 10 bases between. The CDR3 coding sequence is TGCGCCAGCAGCCAAGACGCGGGTCATTCCTACAATGAGCAGTTCTTC. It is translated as CASSQDAGHSYNEQFF.

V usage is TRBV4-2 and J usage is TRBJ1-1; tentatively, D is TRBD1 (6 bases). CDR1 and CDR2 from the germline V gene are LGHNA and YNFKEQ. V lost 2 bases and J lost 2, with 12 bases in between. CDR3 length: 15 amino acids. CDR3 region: CASSQYVDSNTEAFF. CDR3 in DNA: TGTGCCAGCAGCCAATATGTGGACAGCAACACTGAAGCTTTCTTT.

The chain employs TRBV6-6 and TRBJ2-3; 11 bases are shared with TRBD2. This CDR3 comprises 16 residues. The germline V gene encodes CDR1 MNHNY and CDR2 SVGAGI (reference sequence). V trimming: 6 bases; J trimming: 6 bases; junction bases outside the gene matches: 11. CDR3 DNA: TGTGCCAGCAGCTACGTTCTAGCGGGAGGTATGGATACGCAGTATTTT. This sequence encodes CASSYVLAGGMDTQYF.

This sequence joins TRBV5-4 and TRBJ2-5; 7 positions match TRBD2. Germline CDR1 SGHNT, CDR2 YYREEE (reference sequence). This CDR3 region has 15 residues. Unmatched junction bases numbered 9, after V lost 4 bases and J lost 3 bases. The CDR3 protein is CASSLPASGKETQYF. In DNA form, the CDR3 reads TGTGCCAGCAGCCTCCCGGCTAGCGGCAAAGAGACCCAGTACTTC.

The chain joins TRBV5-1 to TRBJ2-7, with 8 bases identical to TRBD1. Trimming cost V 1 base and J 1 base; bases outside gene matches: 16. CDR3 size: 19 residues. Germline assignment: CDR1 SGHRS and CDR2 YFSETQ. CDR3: CASSLIVFDRGPPSYEQYF. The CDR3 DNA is TGCGCCAGCAGCTTGATCGTCTTCGACAGGGGTCCTCCTTCCTACGAGCAGTACTTC.